The 31 T cell receptor beta chains below were found in one sample sequenced in a study of cytomegalovirus exposure and HLA in healthy donors. Primers: 60 Vbeta forward and 13 Jbeta reverse. Data came from immunoSEQ multiplex PCR; TCRdb stores just in-frame clones and leaves some out. The sample includes 230,000 or so clones, around 90% of them seen just once. Sequencing was carried out using PBMCs. These receptors were taken from a girl aged 2-10 years in good health and CMV-seronegative.

V and J are TRBV10-3 and TRBJ2-6, with TRBD2 as a possible D gene (6 bases). Looked up from germline, CDR1 is ENHRY and CDR2 is SYGVKD. CDR3 length equals 14 residues. V dropped 10 bases and J dropped 0 bases, with 10 bases sitting between them. The CDR3 protein is CASGVLSGANVLTF. The CDR3 DNA reads TGTGCCAGCGGGGTCCTCTCTGGGGCCAACGTCCTGACTTTC.

The CDR3, as DNA: TGTGCCAGCAGCTTGGGTGGCAGAAATCAGCCCCAGCATTTT. It codes for CASSLGGRNQPQHF. The genes are TRBV5-6 and TRBJ1-5; D not certain. This CDR3 is built from 14 residues. Germline CDR1 reads SGHDT; CDR2 reads YYEEEE. Trimming left V 0 bases short and J 4 bases short, with 8 bases between.

The rearrangement uses TRBV7-8 and TRBJ1-1; D is possibly TRBD1 (6 bases). The germline V and J ends were trimmed by 3 bases and 3 bases, with 11 bases remaining between them. This CDR3 is built from 14 residues. Germline CDR1 reads SGHVS; CDR2 reads FQNEAQ. The CDR3 here is CASSLTGGYTEAFF. In DNA form, the CDR3 reads TGTGCCAGCAGCTTGACAGGAGGCTACACTGAAGCTTTCTTT.

This clone was seen once. Other DNA sequences in this specimen translate into the identical CDR3. The chain combines TRBV7-9 with TRBJ2-5; TRBD2 matches at 12 bases. Germline CDR1 and CDR2: SEHNR and FQNEAQ (reference sequence). The CDR3 is 15 residues long. V lost 1 base, J lost 3 bases, and 0 bases stayed unmatched. This chain's CDR3 is CASSLGTSGKETQYF. The CDR3 nucleotides read TGTGCCAGCAGCTTAGGGACTAGCGGGAAAGAGACCCAGTACTTC.

This chain joins TRBV7-8 and TRBJ1-2; TRBD1 matches 9 bases. Germline lookup yields CDR1 SGHVS and CDR2 FQNEAQ. V was clipped by 5 bases and J by 4 bases; unmatched bases: 5. This CDR3 has 14 amino acids. DNA of the CDR3: TGTGCCAGCAGCCCGGGACAGGGTGGCTATGGCTACACCTTC. Translation: CASSPGQGGYGYTF.

The chain uses TRBV9 and TRBJ1-1; D possibly corresponds to TRBD1 (6 bases). The V gene lost 1 base and the J gene lost 3 bases, with 16 bases spanning the gap. This CDR3 contains 16 residues. Germline V gene data show CDR1 as SGDLS and CDR2 as YYNGEE. CDR3 loop: CASSVKAEGGDTEAFF. CDR3 bases: TGTGCCAGCAGCGTAAAAGCAGAGGGGGGGGACACTGAAGCTTTCTTT.

The J gene is TRBJ1-5, the V gene TRBV28; TRBD1 aligns across 9 bases. CDR3 length: 16 residues. The V and J ends lost 7 bases and 5 bases, in that order; junction bases with no gene match: 12. Germline loops: CDR1 MDHEN, CDR2 SYDVKM. In DNA, the CDR3 is TGTGCCAGCATCCCTCGGGGACAGGGAGGAGATCAGCCCCAGCATTTT. It yields the protein CASIPRGQGGDQPQHF.

The CDR3, as DNA: TGTGCCAGCAGTTTATCGGGCGGGCGGGGGGCGGGTACAGATACGCAGTATTTT. Its translation is CASSLSGGRGAGTDTQYF. J is TRBJ2-3 and V is TRBV27; 8 nucleotides match TRBD2. V shed 0 bases, J shed 3 bases, and the junction held 11 bases outside the gene matches. There are 18 residues in the CDR3. Germline CDR1 is MNHEY and CDR2 is SMNVEV (reference sequence).

This clone came up once. This chain uses TRBV9 with TRBJ2-3, with 8 bases aligning to TRBD1. V lost 4 bases to trimming and J lost 4 bases; unmatched junction nucleotides: 5. Germline lookup yields CDR1 SGDLS and CDR2 YYNGEE. This CDR3 is built from 14 residues. CDR3 in DNA: TGTGCCAGCAGCAGACAGGGGAACGCAGATACGCAGTATTTT. Amino acid sequence: CASSRQGNADTQYF. Supplemented by reference TRBV9 and TRBJ2-3, the full variable domain reads DSGVTQTPKHLITATGQRVTLRCSPRSGDLSVYWYQQSLDQGLQFLIQYYNGEERAKGNILERFSAQQFPDLHSELNLSSLELGDSALYFCASSRQGNADTQYFGPGTRLTVL.

The V gene is TRBV18, the J gene TRBJ2-3; possible D gene TRBD2, 6 bases. The V end was cut by 0 bases, the J end by 5 bases, with 12 bases between. The CDR3 contains 15 residues. CDR1 is KGHSH, CDR2 LQKENI, per germline. CDR3 coding DNA: TGTGCCAGCTCACCACCGGGGGGTTTGAGAGATACGCAGTATTTT. It codes for CASSPPGGLRDTQYF.

The rearrangement links TRBV19 to TRBJ2-7; 11 bases agree with TRBD2. The CDR3 covers 16 residues. V was pared by 3 bases and J by 2 bases, with 6 bases of the junction left unmatched. Germline values: CDR1 LNHDA, CDR2 SQIVND (reference sequence). The CDR3 DNA reads as TGTGCCAGTAGTATTGACCCGGGACTAGCGGCCTACGAGCAGTACTTC. Encoded protein: CASSIDPGLAAYEQYF.

The chain joins TRBV2 to TRBJ1-5; 7 bases align to TRBD1. V lost 10 bases, J lost 1 base, and 4 bases stayed unmatched. The V gene's germline CDR1 is SNHLY and CDR2 FYNNEI. This CDR3 has 13 amino acids. The CDR3 nucleotides read TGTGCCACCCGGGACAGAAGCAATCAGCCCCAGCATTTT. It encodes CATRDRSNQPQHF.

This clone appeared once. This CDR3 is CASGSLMWHEQYF. In nucleotides, the CDR3 is TGTGCTAGTGGGTCATTGATGTGGCACGAGCAGTACTTC. The gene calls are TRBV12-5 and TRBJ2-7, with D unclear. V gave up 6 bases and J gave up 5 bases, with 14 bases separating them. CDR3 size: 13 residues. CDR1 and CDR2 from the germline V gene are LGHNT and FRNRAP. Full variable domain (missing parts from reference TRBV12-5 and TRBJ2-7): DARVTQTPRHKVTEMGQEVTMRCQPILGHNTVFWYRQTMMQGLELLAYFRNRAPLDDSGMPKDRFSAEMPDATLATLKIQPSEPRDSAVYFCASGSLMWHEQYFGPGTRLTVT.

This sequence joins TRBV6-1 and TRBJ1-2; D remains ambiguous. The ends were cut back, 5 bases at V and 3 bases at J, with 10 bases in the middle. The CDR3 is made up of 13 amino acids. Germline CDR1 and CDR2: MNHNS and SASEGT. CDR3 sequence: CASSQEGHYGYTF. For the CDR3, the DNA is TGTGCCAGCAGTCAGGAGGGTCACTATGGCTACACCTTC.

The genes are TRBV9 and TRBJ2-1; 7 bases match TRBD2. The V gene end was trimmed by 0 bases and the J gene end by 1 base; junction bases not matched to a gene: 4. CDR1 is SGDLS, CDR2 YYNGEE, per germline. CDR3 length: 16 amino acids. CDR3 residues: CASSVDAGVSYNEQFF. CDR3 nucleotide sequence: TGTGCCAGCAGCGTAGATGCGGGAGTTTCCTACAATGAGCAGTTCTTC.

This rearrangement joins TRBV28 to TRBJ1-1; 7 bases fit TRBD1. CDR3 size: 14 residues. Germline V CDR1 and CDR2: MDHEN, SYDVKM. The V gene end was trimmed by 2 bases and the J gene end by 4 bases; junction bases not matched to a gene: 4. The CDR3 DNA reads as TGTGCCAGCAGTTTACCAGGGGGAGGCACTGAAGCTTTCTTT. Its translation is CASSLPGGGTEAFF.

As regards this clone: At the DNA level, this CDR3 is encoded by other sequences in the same sample as well. The chain employs TRBV19 and TRBJ1-5, with D hard to call. Deletions cut 3 bases from V and 0 bases from J, with 6 bases between. Germline values: CDR1 LNHDA, CDR2 SQIVND (reference sequence). The CDR3 consists of 14 residues. CDR3 coding DNA: TGTGCCAGTAGTATCGCAGGTAGCAATCAGCCCCAGCATTTT. Protein: CASSIAGSNQPQHF.

The rearrangement joins TRBV5-1 to TRBJ2-7; 8 bases map to TRBD1. V shed 0 bases and J 5 bases; nucleotides not matched to a gene: 7. Germline V gene lookup returns CDR1 SGHRS and CDR2 YFSETQ. The CDR3 covers 15 residues. CDR3 residues: CASSLVVGQDNEQYF. In nucleotides, the CDR3 is TGCGCCAGCAGCTTGGTTGTGGGACAGGATAACGAGCAGTACTTC.

V gene TRBV5-4 combines with J gene TRBJ2-7, with 7 bases fitting TRBD2. The CDR3 spans 15 residues. Trimming cost V 4 bases and J 7 bases; bases outside gene matches: 14. Germline CDR1 is SGHNT and CDR2 is YYREEE (reference sequence). The CDR3 spells CASSLGLAEPREQYF. CDR3 in DNA: TGTGCCAGCAGCCTCGGGCTAGCGGAGCCTAGGGAGCAGTACTTC.

The V and J genes are TRBV5-1 and TRBJ2-7, with 13 bases matching TRBD2. Germline values: CDR1 SGHRS, CDR2 YFSETQ. The junction had 8 bases not matched to a gene; V was cut back by 0 bases and J by 2 bases. This CDR3 is built from 18 residues. The CDR3 nucleotides are TGCGCCAGCAGCTTGGGTCCGGGACTAGCGGGACCGGCCTACGAGCAGTACTTC. It yields the protein CASSLGPGLAGPAYEQYF.

This sequence joins TRBV27 and TRBJ1-1; D not resolved. Trimming stripped 3 bases from V and 1 base from J, with 9 bases between. CDR1 MNHEY and CDR2 SMNVEV come from the germline V gene (reference sequence). CDR3 length equals 14 residues. CDR3 nucleotides: TGTGCCAGCAGTTTCAGCGTCGGGAACACTGAAGCTTTCTTT. Amino acids: CASSFSVGNTEAFF.

This chain uses TRBV27 with TRBJ2-1, with TRBD1 as a possible D gene (6 bases). V was clipped by 2 bases and J by 4 bases, with 9 bases between them. This CDR3 has 14 amino acids. The V gene's germline CDR1 is MNHEY and CDR2 SMNVEV (reference sequence). The CDR3 DNA reads TGTGCCAGCAGTTTACAGGGACAATACAATGAGCAGTTCTTC. This translates into CASSLQGQYNEQFF.

The V call is TRBV10-2, the J call TRBJ1-5, with D perhaps TRBD1 (6 bases). Trimming took 10 bases from V and 2 from J, leaving 18 bases between them. Germline CDR1 and CDR2: WSHSY and SAAADI. The CDR3 totals 15 residues. CDR3 protein: CATVSRGGGNQPQHF. The CDR3 bases are TGCGCCACCGTCTCCAGGGGTGGGGGCAATCAGCCCCAGCATTTT.

The CDR3 spells CASSYPGAITADTQYF. Written as DNA, the CDR3 is TGTGCCAGCAGTTACCCTGGGGCCATCACTGCAGATACGCAGTATTTT. The V and J genes are TRBV6-6 and TRBJ2-3, with a tentative D call TRBD1 (5 bases). CDR3 length: 16 amino acids. Germline-derived CDR1 and CDR2 are MNHNY and SVGAGI (reference sequence). V gave up 2 bases and J gave up 4 bases, with 16 bases separating them.

This chain joins TRBV5-4 and TRBJ2-1; D may be TRBD1 (6 bases). Germline values: CDR1 SGHNT, CDR2 YYREEE (reference sequence). V was clipped by 3 bases and J by 8 bases, with 18 bases between them. This CDR3 contains 15 residues. The CDR3: CASSSKGHPADEQFF. Written as DNA, the CDR3 is TGTGCCAGCAGCTCTAAGGGACATCCGGCGGATGAGCAGTTCTTC.

This clone came up once. The chain recombines TRBV6-1 with TRBJ1-6; D is unresolved. CDR3 length: 16 amino acids. Germline CDR1 and CDR2: MNHNS and SASEGT. Trimming pared 3 bases from V and 13 bases from J, leaving 22 bases between. In DNA form, the CDR3 reads TGTGCCAGCAGTGAGGGCGGGCCCAGGTTAAGAGGGCCCCTCCACTTT. Translating it yields CASSEGGPRLRGPLHF.

The chain couples TRBV20-1 to TRBJ2-3; tentatively, D is TRBD1 (6 bases). CDR1 is DFQATT, CDR2 SNEGSKA, per germline (reference sequence). The V end was cut by 7 bases, the J end by 5 bases, with 10 bases between. The CDR3 is 11 residues long. In nucleotides, the CDR3 is TGCAGTGGGGGGCTCATAGATACGCAGTATTTT. Translation: CSGGLIDTQYF.

The genes are TRBV9 and TRBJ1-1, with 8 bases fitting TRBD1. The CDR3 is made up of 13 amino acids. Trimming cost V 3 bases and J 4 bases; bases outside gene matches: 2. Germline CDR1 and CDR2: SGDLS and YYNGEE. For the CDR3, the DNA is TGTGCCAGCAGCGGGACAGGGACCACTGAAGCTTTCTTT. It specifies CASSGTGTTEAFF.

The chain carries TRBV4-1 and TRBJ2-7; D remains ambiguous. The CDR3 spans 13 residues. V shed 1 base and J shed 4 bases, with 8 bases lying between them. Germline V CDR1 and CDR2: MGHRA, YSYEKL. As DNA, the CDR3 is TGCGCCAGCAGCCAAGGAGGCGAGTACGAGCAGTACTTC. Translating gives CASSQGGEYEQYF.

The chain links TRBV6-5 to TRBJ2-1; D is perhaps TRBD1 (6 bases). CDR1 is MNHEY, CDR2 SVGAGI, per germline. Trimming removed 6 bases from V and 3 bases from J, with 9 bases in between. The CDR3 length is 13 residues. The CDR3 coding sequence is TGTGCCAGCAGGCAGGGGCTCTACAATGAGCAGTTCTTC. This gives the protein CASRQGLYNEQFF.

In its sample, this clone was seen once. The V and J genes are TRBV30 and TRBJ2-6, with 7 bases aligning to TRBD1. J gave up 3 bases and V 0 bases, and 8 bases lay outside the gene matches. The CDR3 spans 17 residues. Germline loops: CDR1 GTSNPN, CDR2 SVGIG (reference sequence). The CDR3 loop reads CAWSVGQGEGGANVLTF. In DNA form, the CDR3 reads TGTGCCTGGAGTGTCGGGCAGGGGGAAGGTGGGGCCAACGTCCTGACTTTC.